This T cell receptor (beta chain) was captured in a study of blood T cells in healthy people across ages (dated by TCRdb to the mid-2010s). General notes on the study: Template switching captured roughly one uniquely barcoded TCR beta cDNA molecule per two T cells in model experiments. Two additional independent replicas of 1 million unique cDNA reads from the same blood draw were analyzed for two donors (one aged 18 to 29 and one aged 80 or older). The donors were divided into four age groups: young (average around 17 years), middle-aged (roughly 42), aged (under 70) and long-lived (roughly 86). Using deep sequencing normalized with unique cDNA molecular identifiers, the study measured how TCR beta repertoire diversity changes with age. Donors of different ages were randomly distributed across sequencing lanes to avoid experimental bias. Overall study results and their limits: Bulk unsorted PBMC profiling prevented conclusive comparison of naive and antigen-experienced compartments. Observed TCR beta diversity per million T cells fell roughly linearly with age, and a significant reduction was already apparent by age about 43. Estimates of total diversity based on one million sequenced T cells were regarded as lower bounds and as underestimates. A strong correlation was found between observed TCR beta diversity and the percentage of naive T cells measured by flow cytometry. Because the CMV infection status of the donors was unknown, age-related changes in expanded clonotypes may potentially have been confounded. Compared with the aged group, the long-lived group had more naive CD4+ T cells, fewer expanded clones and increased TCR diversity, suggesting age selection.

CDR1 and CDR2 are read off the germline V gene (reference sequence) as MNHEY and SMNVEV. Spanning cysteine to phenylalanine, the CDR3 consists of 19 amino acids. Just CDR3 DNA is preserved here, 57 bases in frame from base 1. Trimming removed 0 bases from V and 4 bases from J; the gene matches leave 13 bases unexplained. There are many counts of this clonotype. What antigen it recognizes has not been identified. The sample holds no much larger clone one base away, and base qualities are not on file. Library prep was done by 5' RACE. Sequenced using an Illumina HiSeq 2500. A second PCR of roughly 7 to 12 cycles was run with a J-beta primer mix and a sample-barcoded 5' primer. A unique molecular identifier was introduced onto each TCR beta cDNA molecule by a template-switch 5' adaptor carrying 12 random nucleotides. Each sample yielded at least 2.5 million CDR3-containing paired-end reads. First-strand cDNA synthesis was performed from all RNA using the Mint cDNA synthesis kit, with priming by a TRBC-specific oligonucleotide. All cDNA was treated with uracil-DNA glycosylase and then went through a first 18-cycle PCR with the universal primers M1SS and BC2_uni_R. Under the source paper's analysis protocol: Each sample was normalized by randomly selecting 1 million high-quality reads, each carrying a distinct molecular identifier. Instead of being binned into consensus sequences, reads with shared molecular identifiers were discarded. CDR3 identification, clonotype clustering and error correction used MiTCR with a Q25 quality threshold and the strictest error-elimination algorithm. A nonparametric unseen species model using Euler transformation provided a lower-bound estimate of total TCR beta diversity. In TCRdb, the public reads were trimmed at Q25 with fastp and aligned with MiXCR, with productive beta chains retained. Each CDR3 protein gets just one entry, which takes the most common genes and DNA from the rows behind it. The V and J calls, along with clone size, are taken from TCRdb and not from the paper's own processing. The sample table holds 1.4 million to 1.5 million distinct CDR3 sequences, of which 42% were seen once. Of the sample, 7.9% falls within the top ten clones.

Donors were roughly 40 systemically healthy Caucasian individuals from Russia aged about 6 to 100 years. Roughly 10 milliliters of peripheral blood were collected from each donor into EDTA-treated Vacutainer tubes. Ficoll-Paque density-gradient centrifugation was used to isolate PBMCs, with at least 7 million per sample. Total RNA, at least 5 micrograms per sample, was extracted from PBMCs with Trizol reagent. Naive CD45RAhigh/CD27high T cell percentages were measured by flow cytometry on a PBMC aliquot from every donor. The TCR was taken from a woman younger than 35 in good health. Sample: blood. This receptor chain uses TRBV27 and TRBJ1-2; 11 nucleotides in the junction match TRBD1. The DNA is TGTGCCAGCAGTTTATCTACCCCACACCGGACAGGGGGCATCTATGGCTACACCTTC. It specifies CASSLSTPHRTGGIYGYTF.